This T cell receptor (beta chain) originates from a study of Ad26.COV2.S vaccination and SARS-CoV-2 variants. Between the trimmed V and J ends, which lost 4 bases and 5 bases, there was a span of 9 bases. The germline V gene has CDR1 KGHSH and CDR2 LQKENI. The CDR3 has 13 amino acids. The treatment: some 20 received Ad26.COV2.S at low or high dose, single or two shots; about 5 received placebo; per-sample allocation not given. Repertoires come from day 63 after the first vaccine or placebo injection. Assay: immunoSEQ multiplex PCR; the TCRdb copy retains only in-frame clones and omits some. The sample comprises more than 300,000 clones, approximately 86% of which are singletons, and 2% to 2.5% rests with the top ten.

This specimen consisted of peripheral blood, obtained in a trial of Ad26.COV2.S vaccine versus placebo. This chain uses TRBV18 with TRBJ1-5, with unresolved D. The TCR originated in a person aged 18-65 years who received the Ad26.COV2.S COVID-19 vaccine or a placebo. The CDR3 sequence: CASSLHRDQPQHF. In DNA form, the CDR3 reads TGTGCCAGCTCACTTCATAGAGATCAGCCCCAGCATTTT.